This note documents a single T cell receptor (beta chain) sequence. This CDR3 contains 16 residues. Germline CDR1 reads KGHDR; CDR2 reads SFDVKD. V lost 6 bases, J lost 5 bases, and 11 bases stayed unmatched. Each CDR3 protein is one row after TCRdb ran MiXCR on the 5' RACE reads. In the table there are about 140,000 distinct CDR3 sequences, roughly 15% of which are singletons. This sample is drawn from a study of T-cell memory formation after mild COVID-19. The TCR sequence derives from an adult woman who had mild COVID-19 (a few samples of this study predate the infection). Cell type and time point are not known. The gene calls are TRBV24-1 and TRBJ2-5; the match to TRBD2 covers 10 bases. Sequenced material: PBMCs or a T cell subset sorted from them (not recorded which). The CDR3 reads CATSKRTSGMVETQYF. For the CDR3, the DNA is TGTGCCACCAGTAAACGTACTAGCGGGATGGTGGAGACCCAGTACTTC.